This TCR beta chain appears in the sequencing data of a study of T cell responses to AZD1222 COVID-19 vaccine. Sequencing used immunoSEQ multiplex PCR; TCRdb keeps in-frame clones, though not all of them. The sample has around 200,000 clones, approximately 94% seen once. The germline CDR1 and CDR2 sequences are MGHRA and YSYEKL. The CDR3 sequence is 19 residues long. The trim removed 0 bases at V and 3 bases at J, leaving 13 bases unmatched. About this clone itself: As yet, its antigen is unknown.

Study-level results: At baseline, just 5 or 6 AZD1222 recipients tested seropositive. Donors, mostly white British, included more females; clonal diversity was possibly underestimated.

Specimen: peripheral blood, collected 28 days after the second AZD1222 dose. V usage is TRBV4-1 and J usage is TRBJ2-2; 7 positions agree with TRBD2. The TCR originated in an adult who received the AZD1222 COVID-19 vaccine. The CDR3 DNA sequence: TGCGCCAGCAGCCAAGAAAGGGTGTCTGCGGGAGTCGACACCGGGGAGCTGTTTTTT. It yields the protein CASSQERVSAGVDTGELFF.